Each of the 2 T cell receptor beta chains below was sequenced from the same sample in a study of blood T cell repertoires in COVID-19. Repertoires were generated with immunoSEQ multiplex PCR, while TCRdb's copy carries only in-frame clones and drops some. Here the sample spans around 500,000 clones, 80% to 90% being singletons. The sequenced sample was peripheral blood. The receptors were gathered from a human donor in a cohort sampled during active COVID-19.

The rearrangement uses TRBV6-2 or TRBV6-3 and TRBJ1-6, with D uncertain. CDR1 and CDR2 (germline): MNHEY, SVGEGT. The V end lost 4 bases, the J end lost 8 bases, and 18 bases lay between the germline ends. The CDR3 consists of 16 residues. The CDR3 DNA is TGTGCCAGCAGTTCCCCTCCCGGCAGGTTTGATTCACCCCTCCACTTT. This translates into CASSSPPGRFDSPLHF.

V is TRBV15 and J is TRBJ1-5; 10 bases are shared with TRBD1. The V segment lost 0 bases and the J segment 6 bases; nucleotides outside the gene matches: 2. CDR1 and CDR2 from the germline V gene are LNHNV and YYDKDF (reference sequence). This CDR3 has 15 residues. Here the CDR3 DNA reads TGTGCCACCAGCAGAGACTGGACAGGGGGTCAGCCCCAGCATTTT. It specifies CATSRDWTGGQPQHF.